This T cell receptor beta chain was recorded in a study of OX40 agonist ivuxolimab in advanced cancers. Whole-study context: Among those enrolled, mean age was approximately 62 years (range about 20 to 79) and 82.7% were male. Partial responses occurred in Three dose-escalation patients, one with hepatocellular carcinoma and two with cutaneous melanoma.

CDR1 and CDR2 from the germline V gene are MDHEN and SYDVKM. CDR3 length: 22 residues. The junction had 23 bases not matched to a gene; V was cut back by 6 bases and J by 0 bases. Regarding the study as a whole: Low normalized T-cell clonal expansion was also seen in some nonresponders.

Sequenced by immunoSEQ multiplex PCR; TCRdb stores in-frame clones only, minus some. Of more than 50,000 clones detected, 75% to 90% appear once; the ten largest clones hold around 0.6%. This clone was detected only a few times. The antigen remains undetermined. J is TRBJ2-3 and V is TRBV28; TRBD2 aligns across 11 bases. The sequenced sample was CD4+ or CD8+ T cells sorted from blood, obtained in a trial of the OX40 agonist ivuxolimab. The sequence came from an adult with an advanced solid tumor such as melanoma, head and neck, liver or kidney cancer. CDR3 nucleotide sequence: TGTGCCAGCAGCTGGGGACGGCCACGCGCTAGCGGGAGGCCAAAAAGCACAGATACGCAGTATTTT. Translating it yields CASSWGRPRASGRPKSTDTQYF. Full variable domain (missing parts from reference TRBV28 and TRBJ2-3): DVKVTQSSRYLVKRTGEKVFLECVQDMDHENMFWYRQDPGLGLRLIYFSYDVKMKEKGDIPEGYSVSREKKERFSLILESASTNQTSMYLCASSWGRPRASGRPKSTDTQYFGPGTRLTVL.